The sequence of this T cell receptor (beta chain) was determined in a study of Graves' ophthalmopathy and Graves' hyperthyroidism. RNA transcripts provided the template for amplifying TCR beta CDR3 regions. RT-PCR with HTBI primers came first, then second-round multiplex PCR. In TCRdb, the multiplex PCR reads were re-called with MiXCR into one record per CDR3 protein. The profile shows 450,000 to 600,000 distinct CDR3 sequences, approximately 37% of them singletons. There are 16 residues in the CDR3. The germline V gene has CDR1 SGHTA and CDR2 FQGNSA. V lost 0 bases, J lost 3 bases, and 8 bases stayed unmatched. This clonotype was seen repeatedly, ten times or more.

The chain combines TRBV7-2 with TRBJ2-7; 7 nucleotides match TRBD2. The clonotype comes from an adult man with Graves' hyperthyroidism. Material: peripheral blood or thyroid tissue (not recorded which). CDR3 DNA: TGTGCCAGCAGCTTAGCGGGAGGGCTAGGCAACTACGAGCAGTACTTC. Translating it yields CASSLAGGLGNYEQYF.